The 9 T cell receptor beta chains below were found in one sample sequenced in a study of identical twins. Each CDR3 protein is one row after TCRdb ran MiXCR on the 5' RACE reads. Of approximately 550,000 distinct CDR3 sequences listed, about 20% were seen once; the top ten hold approximately 0.52%. These same data were also listed under a study on yellow fever vaccine responses in identical twins.

The sequencing input was CD4+ T cells sorted from blood. The receptor source for this set is a woman in her late teens or twenties in good health.

This clonotype was counted a few times. This chain connects TRBV7-8 to TRBJ2-7, with 7 bases matching TRBD2. Germline-derived CDR1 and CDR2 are SGHVS and FQNEAQ. V was pared by 1 base and J by 2 bases, with 8 bases of the junction left unmatched. This CDR3 contains 16 residues. The CDR3 protein is CASSLVGRDPPYEQYV. CDR3 DNA sequence: TGTGCCAGCAGCTTAGTAGGGAGGGATCCCCCCTACGAGCAGTACGTC.

This clonotype was counted a few times. V is TRBV3-1 and J is TRBJ2-5; possibly TRBD1 or TRBD2 for D (5 bases each). This CDR3 is 11 amino acids long. Trimming stripped 11 bases from V and 5 bases from J, with 12 bases between. Germline assignment: CDR1 LGHDT and CDR2 YNNKEL (reference sequence). The CDR3 sequence is CAYEGIETQYF. The CDR3 DNA reads TGTGCCTACGAGGGGATTGAGACCCAGTACTTC.

The rearrangement links TRBV2 to TRBJ2-1; D uncertain. The CDR3 length is 12 residues. The V end was cut by 4 bases, the J end by 4 bases, with 5 bases between. Germline CDR1 and CDR2: SNHLY and FYNNEI. The CDR3 DNA reads as TGTGCCAGCAGTGTGCAGTACAATGAGCAGTTCTTC. This codes for CASSVQYNEQFF. The full variable domain, completed using reference TRBV2 and TRBJ2-1, is EPEVTQTPSHQVTQMGQEVILRCVPISNHLYFYWYRQILGQKVEFLVSFYNNEISEKSEIFDDQFSVERPDGSNFTLKIRSTKLEDSAMYFCASSVQYNEQFFGPGTRLTVL.

In its sample, this clonotype was seen a few times. This sequence joins TRBV5-1 and TRBJ2-3, with 12 bases fitting TRBD2. This CDR3 comprises 16 residues. Germline V gives CDR1 SGHRS, CDR2 YFSETQ. Trimming removed 0 bases from V and 4 bases from J; junction bases left unmatched: 3. The CDR3 spells CASSLASGRASDTQYF. For the CDR3, the DNA is TGCGCCAGCAGCTTGGCTAGCGGGAGGGCATCAGATACGCAGTATTTT.

The V and J genes are TRBV10-3 and TRBJ2-1; the D gene is possibly TRBD1 (5 bases). The ends were cut back, 9 bases at V and 8 bases at J, with 14 bases in the middle. The germline gives CDR1 ENHRY, CDR2 SYGVKD. The CDR3 contains 12 residues. DNA of the CDR3: TGTGCCATACAGGCTTTGAGCGATGAGCAGTTCTTC. This gives the protein CAIQALSDEQFF.

The V call is TRBV20-1, the J call TRBJ2-5, with 9 positions matching TRBD2. V trimming: 0 bases; J trimming: 5 bases; junction bases outside the gene matches: 16. Per the germline V gene, CDR1 is DFQATT and CDR2 is SNEGSKA (reference sequence). This CDR3 is built from 18 residues. The DNA for the CDR3 is TGCAGTGCTAGAGATGTAGCCTCAGAGCGGGAGGTTGGTGAGACCCAGTACTTC. It encodes CSARDVASEREVGETQYF.

V is TRBV7-2 and J is TRBJ2-5; D ambiguous. Germline assignment: CDR1 SGHTA and CDR2 FQGNSA. The CDR3 consists of 12 residues. The V end was cut by 5 bases, the J end by 2 bases, with 6 bases between. The CDR3 DNA sequence: TGTGCCAGCAGCATGTCTCAAGAGACCCAGTACTTC. The encoded protein is CASSMSQETQYF.

The rearrangement uses TRBV11-2 and TRBJ2-3, with 10 nucleotides matching TRBD2. V shed 2 bases, J shed 3 bases, and the junction held 11 bases outside the gene matches. The germline V gene has CDR1 SGHAT and CDR2 FQNNGV. The CDR3 runs 18 residues. CDR3 in DNA: TGTGCCAGCAGCTTACCCCTTCCCACTAGCGGGATTACAGATACGCAGTATTTT. Translated, it gives CASSLPLPTSGITDTQYF.

This rearrangement joins TRBV27 to TRBJ2-2, with TRBD1 matching 7 bases. The CDR3 loop spans 14 amino acids. Losses at the gene ends were 6 bases for V and 6 bases for J; bases not matched to a gene: 7. CDR1 and CDR2 (germline): MNHEY, SMNVEV (reference sequence). This chain's CDR3 is CASRAQGVAGELFF. The CDR3 nucleotides are TGTGCCAGCAGGGCGCAGGGGGTAGCCGGGGAGCTGTTTTTT.